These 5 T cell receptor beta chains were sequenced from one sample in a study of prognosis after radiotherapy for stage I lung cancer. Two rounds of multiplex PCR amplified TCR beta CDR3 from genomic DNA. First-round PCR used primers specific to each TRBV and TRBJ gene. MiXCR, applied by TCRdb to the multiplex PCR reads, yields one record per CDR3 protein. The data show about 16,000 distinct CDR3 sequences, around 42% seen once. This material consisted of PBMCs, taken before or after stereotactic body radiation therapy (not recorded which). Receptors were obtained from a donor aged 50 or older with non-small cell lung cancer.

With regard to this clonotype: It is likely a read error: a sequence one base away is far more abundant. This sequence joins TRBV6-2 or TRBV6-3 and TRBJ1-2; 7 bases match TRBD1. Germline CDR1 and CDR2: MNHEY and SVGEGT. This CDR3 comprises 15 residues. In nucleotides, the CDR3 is TGTGCCAGCACCGCGGACAGGTCTATGGGCTATGTCTACACCTTC. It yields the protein CASTADRSMGYVYTF.

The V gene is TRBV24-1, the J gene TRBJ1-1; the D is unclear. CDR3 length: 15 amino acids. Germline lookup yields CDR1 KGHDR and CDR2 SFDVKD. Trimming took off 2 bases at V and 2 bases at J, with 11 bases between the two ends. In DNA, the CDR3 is TGTGCCACCAGTGATTCCACAGTTGTTAACACTGAAGCTTTCTTT. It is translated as CATSDSTVVNTEAFF.

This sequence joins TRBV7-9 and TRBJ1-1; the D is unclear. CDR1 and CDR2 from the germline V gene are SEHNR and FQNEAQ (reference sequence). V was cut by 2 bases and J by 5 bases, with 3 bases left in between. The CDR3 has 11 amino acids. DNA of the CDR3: TGTGCCAGCAGCTTATATACTGAAGCTTTCTTT. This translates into CASSLYTEAFF.

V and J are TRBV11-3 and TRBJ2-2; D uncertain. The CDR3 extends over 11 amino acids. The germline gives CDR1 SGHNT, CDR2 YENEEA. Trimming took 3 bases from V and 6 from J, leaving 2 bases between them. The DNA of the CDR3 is TGTGCCAGCAGCTTCCCCGGGGAGCTGTTTTTT. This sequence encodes CASSFPGELFF.

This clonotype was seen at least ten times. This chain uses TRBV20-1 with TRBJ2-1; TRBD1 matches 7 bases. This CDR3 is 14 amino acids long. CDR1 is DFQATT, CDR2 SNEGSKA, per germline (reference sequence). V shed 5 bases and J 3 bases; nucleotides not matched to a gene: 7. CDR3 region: CSAYDRALYNEQFF. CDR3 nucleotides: TGCAGTGCTTACGACAGGGCTCTCTACAATGAGCAGTTCTTC.